These 24 T cell receptor beta chains originate from one sample sequenced in a study of OX40 agonist ivuxolimab in advanced cancers. The repertoire was sequenced with immunoSEQ multiplex PCR; TCRdb's copy has only in-frame clones and lacks some. The sample includes some 72,000 clones, 85% to 95% of them seen just once. This material consisted of CD4+ or CD8+ T cells sorted from blood, taken in a trial of the OX40 agonist ivuxolimab. The receptors here all came from an adult with an advanced solid tumor such as melanoma, head and neck, liver or kidney cancer.

The rearrangement joins TRBV5-1 to TRBJ2-3, with 7 positions matching TRBD2. V was clipped by 4 bases and J by 3 bases; unmatched bases: 11. Germline assignment: CDR1 SGHRS and CDR2 YFSETQ. The CDR3 runs to 16 residues. The CDR3 sequence: CASSPTAGVGTDTQYF. As DNA, the CDR3 is TGCGCCAGCAGCCCCACGGCGGGAGTGGGGACAGATACGCAGTATTTT.

This rearrangement joins TRBV5-1 to TRBJ1-1; D is unresolved. The CDR3 totals 13 residues. Germline CDR1 reads SGHRS; CDR2 reads YFSETQ. Trimming stripped 2 bases from V and 5 bases from J, with 10 bases between. This CDR3 reads CASSLGVGTEAFF. The CDR3 bases are TGCGCCAGCAGCTTAGGTGTTGGGACTGAAGCTTTCTTT.

The chain carries TRBV7-9 and TRBJ1-3; tentatively, D is TRBD1 (5 bases). Between the trimmed V and J ends, which lost 3 bases and 0 bases, there was a span of 15 bases. The V gene's germline CDR1 is SEHNR and CDR2 FQNEAQ (reference sequence). This CDR3 is built from 17 residues. This CDR3 reads CASSLLRDLYSGNTIYF. CDR3 nucleotides: TGTGCCAGCAGCTTGCTCAGGGACTTATACTCTGGAAACACCATATATTTT.

V gene TRBV4-2 combines with J gene TRBJ1-5, with D unresolved. Trimming cost V 4 bases and J 5 bases, with 15 bases left between them. In germline, CDR1 is LGHNA, CDR2 YNFKEQ. The CDR3 totals 15 residues. The CDR3 region is CASSPGLGEDQPQHF. The CDR3 DNA follows: TGTGCCAGCAGCCCCGGTCTGGGAGAGGATCAGCCCCAGCATTTT.

The chain is built from TRBV6-4 and TRBJ2-1, with D perhaps matching TRBD2 (6 bases). CDR1 is MRHNA and CDR2 is SNTAGT in the germline V gene. The CDR3 spans 12 residues. V gave up 9 bases and J gave up 6 bases, with 12 bases separating them. The CDR3 DNA is TGTGCCAGGGAGGGCCAAAGCAATGAGCAGTTCTTC. As protein: CAREGQSNEQFF.

J is TRBJ1-1 and V is TRBV6-6, with D possibly matching TRBD1 (6 bases). Trimming removed 6 bases from V and 4 bases from J, with 18 bases in between. Germline V gives CDR1 MNHNY, CDR2 SVGAGI (reference sequence). The CDR3 is made up of 15 amino acids. In nucleotides, the CDR3 is TGTGCCAGCAGCCCCCGTAGGGGGGGTCCCACTGAAGCTTTCTTT. It yields the protein CASSPRRGGPTEAFF.

This rearrangement joins TRBV28 to TRBJ1-5, with TRBD1 matching 7 bases. J gave up 7 bases and V 6 bases, and 18 bases lay outside the gene matches. The CDR3 consists of 17 residues. Germline V gene lookup returns CDR1 MDHEN and CDR2 SYDVKM. The CDR3 reads CASSKTPSTGQQQPQHF. As DNA, the CDR3 is TGTGCCAGCAGCAAGACACCGTCGACAGGGCAACAACAGCCCCAGCATTTT.

A single count supports this clone. The CDR3 region has the DNA TGTGCCAGCAGCCTGACAGGGGCCCACACCGGGGAGCTGTTTTTT. Its translation: CASSLTGAHTGELFF. The chain recombines TRBV11-3 with TRBJ2-2, with TRBD1 matching over 8 bases. With V trimmed by 5 bases and J by 3 bases, 5 bases remained unmatched. The CDR3 runs 15 residues. In germline, CDR1 is SGHNT, CDR2 YENEEA.

The CDR3 loop reads CAWSPTRSGSLNEQYF. In nucleotides, the CDR3 is TGTGCCTGGAGTCCGACCCGTAGCGGGAGTCTTAACGAGCAGTACTTC. The chain joins TRBV30 to TRBJ2-7, with 9 bases lining up with TRBD2. There are 16 residues in the CDR3. Trimming at V came to 2 bases and at J to 5 bases, leaving 13 bases not matched to a gene. CDR1 is GTSNPN and CDR2 is SVGIG in the germline V gene (reference sequence). The full variable domain, its missing parts supplied by reference TRBV30 and TRBJ2-7, is SQTIHQWPATLVQPVGSPLSLECTVEGTSNPNLYWYRQAAGRGLQLLFYSVGIGQISSEVPQNLSASRPQDRQFILSSKKLLLSDSGFYLCAWSPTRSGSLNEQYFGPGTRLTVT.

A word on this clone: The same CDR3 can be traced to other DNA sequences in this sample. The chain couples TRBV6-4 to TRBJ2-7, with D perhaps matching TRBD1 (5 bases). This CDR3 contains 14 residues. V was shortened by 4 bases and J by 7 bases, with 17 bases between the two germline ends. Germline assignment: CDR1 MRHNA and CDR2 SNTAGT. The CDR3: CASSAQGGKGEQYF. As DNA, the CDR3 is TGTGCCAGCAGTGCACAAGGTGGCAAGGGGGAGCAGTACTTC.

The chain carries TRBV5-4 and TRBJ1-4; no reliable D call. The germline V gene encodes CDR1 SGHNT and CDR2 YYREEE (reference sequence). V lost 4 bases and J lost 0, with 10 bases in between. The CDR3 contains 15 residues. CDR3 nucleotide sequence: TGTGCCAGCAGCGCCGGATCTTCAACTAATGAAAAACTGTTTTTT. Translation: CASSAGSSTNEKLFF.

V is TRBV30 and J is TRBJ2-5; 7 nucleotides agree with TRBD1. The CDR3 spans 15 residues. Germline V gene data show CDR1 as GTSNPN and CDR2 as SVGIG (reference sequence). V lost 0 bases to trimming and J lost 2 bases; unmatched junction nucleotides: 6. The CDR3 bases are TGTGCCTGGAGTGTACGGCAGGGGGTACAAGAGACCCAGTACTTC. It yields the protein CAWSVRQGVQETQYF.

V is TRBV7-2 and J is TRBJ1-1, with D possibly TRBD1 on 6 matching bases. Germline CDR1 is SGHTA and CDR2 is FQGNSA. The CDR3 is made up of 15 amino acids. V gave up 3 bases and J gave up 1 base, with 12 bases separating them. CDR3 nucleotides: TGTGCCAGCAGCTTTTCGGACAGAAGGAACACTGAAGCTTTCTTT. Its protein product is CASSFSDRRNTEAFF. Full variable domain (rest looked up from reference TRBV7-2 and TRBJ1-1): GAGVSQSPSNKVTEKGKDVELRCDPISGHTALYWYRQSLGQGLEFLIYFQGNSAPDKSGLPSDRFSAERTGGSVSTLTIQRTQQEDSAVYLCASSFSDRRNTEAFFGQGTRLTVV.

The chain has TRBV28 and TRBJ1-3; 7 bases map to TRBD1. Germline loops: CDR1 MDHEN, CDR2 SYDVKM. Trimming took 5 bases from V and 0 from J; bases not matched to a gene: 4. The CDR3 has 15 residues. The DNA of the CDR3 is TGTGCCAGCAGTACCACAGGGGACTCTGGAAACACCATATATTTT. Protein: CASSTTGDSGNTIYF.

The rearrangement uses TRBV2 and TRBJ1-2; TRBD1 agrees at 9 bases. This CDR3 contains 16 residues. V was pared by 5 bases and J by 4 bases, with 11 bases of the junction left unmatched. Germline V gene lookup returns CDR1 SNHLY and CDR2 FYNNEI. The CDR3 region has the DNA TGTGCCAGCAGTCGGGACAGGGCCTTTATTTTCTATGGCTACACCTTC. Encoded protein: CASSRDRAFIFYGYTF.

J is TRBJ1-4 and V is TRBV5-1, with 7 bases identical to TRBD1. CDR3 length: 14 amino acids. Unmatched junction bases numbered 9, after V lost 3 bases and J lost 10 bases. Germline CDR1 SGHRS, CDR2 YFSETQ. The CDR3 reads CASSSGTADGKLFF. The CDR3 DNA reads TGCGCCAGCAGCTCTGGGACAGCCGATGGAAAACTGTTTTTT.

The chain combines TRBV28 with TRBJ2-3; 7 bases are a match to TRBD1. Germline CDR1 is MDHEN and CDR2 is SYDVKM. The V gene end was trimmed by 5 bases and the J gene end by 0 bases; junction bases not matched to a gene: 2. The length of the CDR3 is 14 residues. The CDR3 reads CASSKQGSTDTQYF. Written as DNA, the CDR3 is TGTGCCAGCAGTAAACAGGGGAGCACAGATACGCAGTATTTT.

By proportion, this clone is medium-sized. J is TRBJ2-7 and V is TRBV5-1; TRBD2 might be the D (6 bases). There are 16 residues in the CDR3. V shed 4 bases and J shed 0 bases, with 17 bases lying between them. CDR1 and CDR2 (germline): SGHRS, YFSETQ. The CDR3 loop is CASSRTVAGSSYEQYF. The CDR3 bases are TGCGCCAGCAGCCGGACCGTGGCGGGGAGCTCCTACGAGCAGTACTTC. Based on the CDR3 plus reference TRBV5-1 and TRBJ2-7, the full variable domain is KAGVTQTPRYLIKTRGQQVTLSCSPISGHRSVSWYQQTPGQGLQFLFEYFSETQRNKGNFPGRFSGRQFSNSRSEMNVSTLELGDSALYLCASSRTVAGSSYEQYFGPGTRLTVT.

The rearrangement joins TRBV28 to TRBJ1-5; D is ambiguous. Germline loops: CDR1 MDHEN, CDR2 SYDVKM. This CDR3 contains 18 residues. V was shortened by 6 bases and J by 1 base, with 22 bases between the two germline ends. CDR3 protein: CASRIGEVGPASNQPQHF. The CDR3 region has the DNA TGTGCCAGCAGAATCGGGGAGGTCGGTCCGGCCAGCAATCAGCCCCAGCATTTT.

This clone was seen a single time. The chain is built from TRBV2 and TRBJ2-1; the match to TRBD2 covers 13 bases. Germline V lookup: CDR1 SNHLY, CDR2 FYNNEI. Trimming cost V 8 bases and J 10 bases; bases outside gene matches: 5. This CDR3 has 13 amino acids. The CDR3: CASGTSGASEQFF. For the CDR3, the DNA is TGTGCCAGCGGGACTAGCGGGGCTTCGGAGCAGTTCTTC.

J is TRBJ1-2 and V is TRBV19; 7 nucleotides match TRBD1. The CDR3 consists of 14 residues. V was clipped by 5 bases and J by 3 bases; unmatched bases: 6. The germline V gene has CDR1 LNHDA and CDR2 SQIVND (reference sequence). CDR3 amino acids: CASSGTAFDYGYTF. The CDR3 bases are TGTGCCAGTAGTGGGACAGCCTTTGACTATGGCTACACCTTC.

This clone was counted a single time. The chain carries TRBV10-3 and TRBJ2-2; TRBD1 is a possible D gene (6 bases). Between the trimmed V and J ends, which lost 0 bases and 6 bases, there was a span of 11 bases. The CDR3 is 15 amino acids. CDR1 ENHRY and CDR2 SYGVKD come from the germline V gene. The DNA for the CDR3 is TGTGCCATCAGTGAGTCGTTGGGGGCCCCCGGGGAGCTGTTTTTT. Amino acid sequence: CAISESLGAPGELFF.

This clone came up once. The CDR3 region is CASSVRGRDTGELFF. Written as DNA, the CDR3 is TGCGCCAGCAGCGTGAGGGGAAGGGACACCGGGGAGCTGTTTTTT. V and J are TRBV5-1 and TRBJ2-2, with D tentatively TRBD1 or TRBD2 (5 bases each). Trimming removed 4 bases at V and 3 bases at J, with 13 bases between. This CDR3 region has 15 residues. Germline V CDR1 and CDR2: SGHRS, YFSETQ. The full variable domain, in which reference TRBV5-1 and TRBJ2-2 provide the parts outside the CDR3, is KAGVTQTPRYLIKTRGQQVTLSCSPISGHRSVSWYQQTPGQGLQFLFEYFSETQRNKGNFPGRFSGRQFSNSRSEMNVSTLELGDSALYLCASSVRGRDTGELFFGEGSRLTVL.

The chain links TRBV6-1 to TRBJ1-6, with D possibly matching TRBD1 (5 bases). V was shortened by 3 bases and J by 6 bases, with 15 bases between the two germline ends. CDR3 length: 16 amino acids. CDR1 and CDR2 from the germline V gene are MNHNS and SASEGT. The CDR3 DNA sequence: TGTGCCAGCAGTGAGGCTAGTGGGGCGATTAATTCACCCCTCCACTTT. This encodes CASSEASGAINSPLHF.